Included here is one T cell receptor beta chain sequence, with context. What it binds is unknown. With 60 Vbeta and 13 Jbeta primers, the PCR was carried out. Produced via immunoSEQ multiplex PCR; TCRdb's table is partial and in-frame only. The repertoire holds under 150,000 clones, with 75% to 80% as singletons. This sample is drawn from a study of cytomegalovirus exposure and HLA in healthy donors. Study findings and constraints: A prior analysis recorded that most TCR beta V segments were productive about 90% or about 30% of the time.

V shed 5 bases, J shed 7 bases, and the junction held 10 bases outside the gene matches. This CDR3 has 15 residues. Germline CDR1 and CDR2: SGHVS and FQNEAQ. This receptor was identified in a young woman in good health and CMV-seronegative. The chain uses TRBV7-8 and TRBJ2-2, with 7 bases lining up with TRBD2. Sample: PBMCs. CDR3 bases: TGTGCCAGCAGCCCATACACGGGGGGTGGCGGGGAGCTGTTTTTT. Encoded protein: CASSPYTGGGGELFF.